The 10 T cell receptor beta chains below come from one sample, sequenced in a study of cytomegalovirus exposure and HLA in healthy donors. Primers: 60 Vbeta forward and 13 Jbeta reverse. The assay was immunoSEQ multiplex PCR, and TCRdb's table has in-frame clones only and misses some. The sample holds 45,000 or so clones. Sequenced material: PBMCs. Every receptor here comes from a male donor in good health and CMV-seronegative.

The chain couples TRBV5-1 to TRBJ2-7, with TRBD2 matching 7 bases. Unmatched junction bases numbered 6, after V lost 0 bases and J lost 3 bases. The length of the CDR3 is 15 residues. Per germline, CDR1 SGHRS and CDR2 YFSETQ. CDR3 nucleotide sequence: TGCGCCAGCAGCTTGGAAATAGCGGGCAGCTACGAGCAGTACTTC. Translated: CASSLEIAGSYEQYF.

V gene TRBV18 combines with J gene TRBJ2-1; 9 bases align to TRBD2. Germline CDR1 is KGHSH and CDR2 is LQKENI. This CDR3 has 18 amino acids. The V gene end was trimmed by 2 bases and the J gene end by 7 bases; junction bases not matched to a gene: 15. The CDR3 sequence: CASSPSRRVAGVTNEQFF. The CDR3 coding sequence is TGTGCCAGCTCACCATCCCGGCGGGTAGCGGGGGTTACGAATGAGCAGTTCTTC.

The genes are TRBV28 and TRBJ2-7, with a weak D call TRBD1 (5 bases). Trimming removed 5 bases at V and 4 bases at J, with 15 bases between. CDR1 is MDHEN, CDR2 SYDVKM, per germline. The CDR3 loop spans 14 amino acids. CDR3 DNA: TGTGCCAGCAGTCGTGGACAAGGGAAATACGAGCAGTACTTC. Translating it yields CASSRGQGKYEQYF. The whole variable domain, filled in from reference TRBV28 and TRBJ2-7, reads DVKVTQSSRYLVKRTGEKVFLECVQDMDHENMFWYRQDPGLGLRLIYFSYDVKMKEKGDIPEGYSVSREKKERFSLILESASTNQTSMYLCASSRGQGKYEQYFGPGTRLTVT.

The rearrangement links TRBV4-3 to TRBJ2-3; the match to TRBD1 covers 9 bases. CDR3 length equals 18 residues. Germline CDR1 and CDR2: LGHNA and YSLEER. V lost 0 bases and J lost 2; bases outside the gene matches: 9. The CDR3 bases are TGCGCCAGCAGCCAAGATGGGCCGACAGGGGGGTTCACAGATACGCAGTATTTT. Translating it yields CASSQDGPTGGFTDTQYF.

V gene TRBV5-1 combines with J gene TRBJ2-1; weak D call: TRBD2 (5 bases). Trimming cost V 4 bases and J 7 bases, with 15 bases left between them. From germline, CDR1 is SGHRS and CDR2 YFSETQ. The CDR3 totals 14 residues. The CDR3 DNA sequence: TGCGCCAGCAGCCCCGCCGACGGGGAGAATGAGCAGTTCTTC. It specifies CASSPADGENEQFF.

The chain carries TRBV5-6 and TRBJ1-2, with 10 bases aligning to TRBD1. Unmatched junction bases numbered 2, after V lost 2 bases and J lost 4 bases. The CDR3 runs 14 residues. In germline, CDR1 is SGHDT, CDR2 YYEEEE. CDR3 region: CASSFRQGAYGYTF. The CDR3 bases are TGTGCCAGCAGCTTTAGACAGGGGGCCTATGGCTACACCTTC.

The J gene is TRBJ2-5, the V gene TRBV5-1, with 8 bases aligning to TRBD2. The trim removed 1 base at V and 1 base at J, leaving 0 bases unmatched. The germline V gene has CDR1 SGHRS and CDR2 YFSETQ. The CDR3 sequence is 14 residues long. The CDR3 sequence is CASSLTSGQETQYF. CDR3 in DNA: TGCGCCAGCAGCTTGACTAGCGGCCAAGAGACCCAGTACTTC.

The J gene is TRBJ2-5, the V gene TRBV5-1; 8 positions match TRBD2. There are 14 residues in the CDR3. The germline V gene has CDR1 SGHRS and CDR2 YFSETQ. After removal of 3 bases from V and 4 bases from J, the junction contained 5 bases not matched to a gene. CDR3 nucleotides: TGCGCCAGCAGCTCCCGGACTAGCTCAGAGACCCAGTACTTC. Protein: CASSSRTSSETQYF.

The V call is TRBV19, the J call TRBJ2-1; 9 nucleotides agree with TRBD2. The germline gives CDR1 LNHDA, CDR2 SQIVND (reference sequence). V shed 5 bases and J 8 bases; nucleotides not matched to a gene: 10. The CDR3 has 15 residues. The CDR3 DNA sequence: TGTGCCAGTAGTGCATACGGGACTAGCATTGATGAGCAGTTCTTC. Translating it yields CASSAYGTSIDEQFF.

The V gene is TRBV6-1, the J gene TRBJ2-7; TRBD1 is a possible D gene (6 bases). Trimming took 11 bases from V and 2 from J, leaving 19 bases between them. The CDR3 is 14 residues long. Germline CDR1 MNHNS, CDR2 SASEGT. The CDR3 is CASHPEGDTYEQYF. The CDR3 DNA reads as TGTGCCTCACACCCAGAGGGGGATACCTACGAGCAGTACTTC.